Listed below are T cell receptor beta chains from one sample, sequenced in a study of shared clonotypes between healthy human individuals. Method: immunoSEQ multiplex PCR; TCRdb's copy keeps in-frame clones and lacks some. The sample shows roughly 760,000 clones, around 67% of them seen only once. The sample comprised memory CD4+ T cells sorted from blood. The source of these receptors is a woman aged 30 to 39 in good health. CDR3s include the opening cysteine and the closing phenylalanine or tryptophan. Fields, in order: clone size, D gene, V gene, J gene, CDR3 DNA, CDR3 protein. The D gene is left open where the match is weak. A clone size is listed for some rows: how often the clone was seen (once, few, many), or a class if it is expanded.

abundance: -; d_gene: -; v_gene: TRBV28; j_gene: TRBJ2-3; CDR3nt: TGTGCCAGCAGTGCAGCGTCAGATACGCAGTATTTT; CDR3aa: CASSAASDTQYF
abundance: -; d_gene: -; v_gene: TRBV14; j_gene: TRBJ2-3; CDR3nt: TGTGCCAGCAGCCTCGGGCGCCGGGAGTTGAATACGCAGTATTTT; CDR3aa: CASSLGRRELNTQYF
abundance: -; d_gene: TRBD2; v_gene: TRBV4-2; j_gene: TRBJ2-7; CDR3nt: TGTGCCAGCAGCCCCCTAGCGGGAGGGCCGGACGAGCAGTACTTC; CDR3aa: CASSPLAGGPDEQYF
abundance: -; d_gene: -; v_gene: TRBV6-6; j_gene: TRBJ2-7; CDR3nt: TGTGCCAGCAGTTACGTATCGAACCCCTACGAGCAGTACTTC; CDR3aa: CASSYVSNPYEQYF
abundance: few; d_gene: -; v_gene: TRBV11-2; j_gene: TRBJ1-5; CDR3nt: TGTGCCAGCAGCTTAGACCGGGATCAGCCCCAGCATTTT; CDR3aa: CASSLDRDQPQHF
abundance: -; d_gene: -; v_gene: TRBV2; j_gene: TRBJ1-6; CDR3nt: TGTGCCAGCAACCTGAAGGGCGGGGGAGCGCCACCCCTCCACTTT; CDR3aa: CASNLKGGGAPPLHF
abundance: once; d_gene: -; v_gene: TRBV2; j_gene: TRBJ1-2; CDR3nt: TGTGCCAGCAGTGAACAGGGCCGATATGGCTACACCTTC; CDR3aa: CASSEQGRYGYTF
abundance: -; d_gene: -; v_gene: TRBV28; j_gene: TRBJ2-7; CDR3nt: TGTGCCAGCAGACTGTACAATTCGGGGGTTCCCGAGCAGTACTTC; CDR3aa: CASRLYNSGVPEQYF
abundance: -; d_gene: TRBD2; v_gene: TRBV29-1; j_gene: TRBJ2-1; CDR3nt: TGCAGCGTTGAAGGACTAGCGGGATCATACAATGAGCAGTTCTTC; CDR3aa: CSVEGLAGSYNEQFF
abundance: -; d_gene: TRBD2; v_gene: TRBV12-5; j_gene: TRBJ2-7; CDR3nt: TGTGCTAGTGCTTTGGGGGGGGAACACGAGCAGTACTTC; CDR3aa: CASALGGEHEQYF
abundance: few; d_gene: TRBD1; v_gene: TRBV19; j_gene: TRBJ2-1; CDR3nt: TGTGCCAGTAGTATAGATCATGGGACAGGGGGCTACAATGAGCAGTTCTTC; CDR3aa: CASSIDHGTGGYNEQFF
abundance: -; d_gene: TRBD2; v_gene: TRBV14; j_gene: TRBJ2-7; CDR3nt: TGTGCCAGCAGCCAACCGACTAGCGGCCACTACGAGCAGTACTTC; CDR3aa: CASSQPTSGHYEQYF
abundance: once; d_gene: -; v_gene: TRBV18; j_gene: TRBJ1-1; CDR3nt: TGTGCCAGCTCACCTACGGACAGGAACACTGAAGCTTTCTTT; CDR3aa: CASSPTDRNTEAFF
abundance: -; d_gene: TRBD1; v_gene: TRBV30; j_gene: TRBJ2-5; CDR3nt: TGTGCCTCTACGGACAGGGGTAAGACCCAGTACTTC; CDR3aa: CASTDRGKTQYF
abundance: -; d_gene: -; v_gene: TRBV6-6; j_gene: TRBJ1-1; CDR3nt: TGTGCCAGCAGTTACTCTCTCCAAACAAACACTGAAGCTTTCTTT; CDR3aa: CASSYSLQTNTEAFF
abundance: -; d_gene: -; v_gene: TRBV5-1; j_gene: TRBJ1-1; CDR3nt: TGCGCCAGCAGCCAGGGGACGGTGAACACTGAAGCTTTCTTT; CDR3aa: CASSQGTVNTEAFF
abundance: -; d_gene: -; v_gene: TRBV4-1; j_gene: TRBJ1-5; CDR3nt: TGCGCCAGCAGCACTAGACAGGACATCGGTAGCAATCAGCCCCAGCATTTT; CDR3aa: CASSTRQDIGSNQPQHF
abundance: -; d_gene: -; v_gene: TRBV5-6; j_gene: TRBJ1-1; CDR3nt: TGTGCCAGCAGCGATTTTATTTTGGACACTGAAGCTTTCTTT; CDR3aa: CASSDFILDTEAFF
abundance: once; d_gene: -; v_gene: TRBV28; j_gene: TRBJ2-7; CDR3nt: TGCGCGAGCTCAGGACCCATGAATCTTTACGAGCAGTACTTC; CDR3aa: CASSGPMNLYEQYF
abundance: -; d_gene: -; v_gene: TRBV9; j_gene: TRBJ2-1; CDR3nt: TGTGCCAGCAGCGTAGGCCCGGGCGGGATGTATGAGCAGTTCTTC; CDR3aa: CASSVGPGGMYEQFF
abundance: -; d_gene: -; v_gene: TRBV25-1; j_gene: TRBJ2-1; CDR3nt: TGTGCCAGCAGCGGATCCAGCTCCTACAATGAGCAGTTCTTC; CDR3aa: CASSGSSSYNEQFF
abundance: -; d_gene: TRBD1; v_gene: TRBV6-5; j_gene: TRBJ1-1; CDR3nt: TGTGCCAGCGGCATACAGGGGGATCACCTCGCTGAAGCTTTCTTT; CDR3aa: CASGIQGDHLAEAFF
abundance: -; d_gene: -; v_gene: TRBV30; j_gene: TRBJ2-7; CDR3nt: TGTGCCTGGAGTCCCCCGGGGGCGAACTACGAGCAGTACTTC; CDR3aa: CAWSPPGANYEQYF
abundance: -; d_gene: -; v_gene: TRBV11-3; j_gene: TRBJ2-7; CDR3nt: TGTGCCAGCAGCCCCCGGTACTTC; CDR3aa: CASSPRYF